This record looks at one T cell receptor beta chain sequence and its context. CDR3 length equals 13 residues. The germline gives CDR1 WNHNN, CDR2 SYGVQD (reference sequence). The V segment lost 7 bases and the J segment 4 bases; nucleotides outside the gene matches: 4. Here immunoSEQ multiplex PCR was the method, and the copy in TCRdb shows in-frame clones only, minus some. The sample yields around 50,000 clones, about 90% seen once. The data stem from a study of graft-versus-host responses after intestinal transplantation. This chain joins TRBV10-1 and TRBJ2-7; TRBD1 aligns across 10 bases. The source was PBMCs, collected 26 days after transplant. This receptor was obtained from a human patient who received an intestinal transplant, so some T cells may come from the graft donor. The CDR3 DNA reads as TGCGCCAGCACCCCGGGACAGGGGTACGAGCAGTACTTC. Translation: CASTPGQGYEQYF.